Each of the 14 T cell receptor beta chains below was sequenced from the same sample in a study of beta chain features in type 1 diabetes. Expressed TCRB transcripts were sequenced because the entire RNA isolate underwent reverse transcription. Method: immunoSEQ multiplex PCR; TCRdb's copy keeps in-frame clones and lacks some. Found here are roughly 350,000 clones, 9.5% to 11% of them singletons; the top ten hold roughly 0.014%. Material: naive CD4+ T cells from blood. Receptors originate from a woman in her twenties or thirties in good health.

This clone has more than one count but fewer than ten. The chain recombines TRBV30 with TRBJ1-4; a weak D match, TRBD1 (5 bases). Germline V CDR1 and CDR2: GTSNPN, SVGIG (reference sequence). The V end was cut by 4 bases, the J end by 7 bases, with 16 bases between. This CDR3 is 14 amino acids long. In DNA, the CDR3 is TGTGCCTGGAATCCCTCTTCCAGGGCTGAAAAACTGTTTTTT. It is translated as CAWNPSSRAEKLFF. The entire variable domain, with the rest obtained from reference TRBV30 and TRBJ1-4, is as follows: SQTIHQWPATLVQPVGSPLSLECTVEGTSNPNLYWYRQAAGRGLQLLFYSVGIGQISSEVPQNLSASRPQDRQFILSSKKLLLSDSGFYLCAWNPSSRAEKLFFGSGTQLSVL.

This clone was detected only a few times. J is TRBJ2-3 and V is TRBV7-3, with 11 bases identical to TRBD2. The CDR3 has 18 residues. Losses at the gene ends were 2 bases for V and 3 bases for J; bases not matched to a gene: 10. Germline CDR1 reads SGHTA; CDR2 reads FQGTGA. The CDR3 region is CASSLGQTSGSRTDTQYF. The CDR3 DNA follows: TGTGCCAGCAGCTTAGGTCAAACTAGCGGGAGTCGAACAGATACGCAGTATTTT. The entire variable domain, with the rest obtained from reference TRBV7-3 and TRBJ2-3, is as follows: GAGVSQTPSNKVTEKGKYVELRCDPISGHTALYWYRQSLGQGPEFLIYFQGTGAADDSGLPNDRFFAVRPEGSVSTLKIQRTERGDSAVYLCASSLGQTSGSRTDTQYFGPGTRLTVL.

This clone has a handful of counts. The J gene is TRBJ2-5, the V gene TRBV11-1; TRBD1 is a possible D gene (7 bases). Germline lookup yields CDR1 SGHAT and CDR2 FQDESV (reference sequence). The CDR3 runs 14 residues. The germline V and J ends were trimmed by 5 bases and 5 bases, with 15 bases remaining between them. The CDR3 sequence: CASSKIRGRETQYF. CDR3 in DNA: TGTGCCAGCAGCAAGATCAGGGGGAGGGAGACCCAGTACTTC.

This clone was seen only a few times. The junction departs from germline at one end; a sequencing error may be responsible. This chain connects TRBV7-7 to TRBJ2-3; 9 nucleotides line up with TRBD2. Looked up from germline, CDR1 is SSHAT and CDR2 is FNYEAQ (reference sequence). The CDR3 runs 15 residues. The CDR3 here is CASSRSGGWTDTQYF. The CDR3 DNA reads as TGTGCTAGCAGCCGGAGCGGGGGGTGGACAGATACGCAGTATTTT.

This clone showed up just a few times. This chain uses TRBV5-6 with TRBJ1-1; D is perhaps TRBD1 (5 bases). V was trimmed by 3 bases and J by 4 bases, leaving 16 bases between them. Germline values: CDR1 SGHDT, CDR2 YYEEEE. This CDR3 spans 15 amino acids. The CDR3: CASSSAGPRVTEAFF. DNA of the CDR3: TGTGCCAGCAGCTCCGCTGGACCCAGGGTCACTGAAGCTTTCTTT.

This clone was seen more than once but under ten times. The sample contains more than one DNA sequence encoding this CDR3. The V call is TRBV7-2, the J call TRBJ2-7; TRBD2 aligns across 7 bases. This CDR3 comprises 12 residues. Germline V gene data show CDR1 as SGHTA and CDR2 as FQGNSA. The trim removed 6 bases at V and 4 bases at J, leaving 3 bases unmatched. The CDR3 here is CASSRAGYEQYF. The DNA for the CDR3 is TGTGCCAGCAGTCGAGCGGGGTACGAGCAGTACTTC. Based on the CDR3 plus reference TRBV7-2 and TRBJ2-7, the full variable domain is GAGVSQSPSNKVTEKGKDVELRCDPISGHTALYWYRQSLGQGLEFLIYFQGNSAPDKSGLPSDRFSAERTGGSVSTLTIQRTQQEDSAVYLCASSRAGYEQYFGPGTRLTVT.

This sequence joins TRBV7-2 and TRBJ1-5; tentative D call: TRBD1 (6 bases). The ends were cut back, 0 bases at V and 6 bases at J, with 15 bases in the middle. The CDR3 extends over 16 amino acids. The V gene's germline CDR1 is SGHTA and CDR2 FQGNSA. For the CDR3, the DNA is TGTGCCAGCAGCTTAGCCCAGACAGGAGCGGCTCAGCCCCAGCATTTT. Residues: CASSLAQTGAAQPQHF.

This chain connects TRBV5-8 to TRBJ2-5, with D hard to call. This CDR3 region has 13 residues. V was clipped by 10 bases and J by 2 bases, with 15 bases between them. Germline V lookup: CDR1 SGHTS, CDR2 YDEGEE. This CDR3 reads CACPRGPQETQYF. The DNA of the CDR3 is TGTGCCTGCCCCCGCGGCCCACAAGAGACCCAGTACTTC.

Worth noting for this clone: The sample has other DNA sequences that encode this CDR3 too. This rearrangement joins TRBV9 to TRBJ2-1; 7 bases fit TRBD1. Germline V gives CDR1 SGDLS, CDR2 YYNGEE. CDR3 length equals 14 residues. Trimming at V came to 3 bases and at J to 3 bases, leaving 3 bases not matched to a gene. This CDR3 is CASSAGQVYNEQFF. The CDR3 coding sequence is TGTGCCAGCAGCGCCGGACAGGTCTACAATGAGCAGTTCTTC.

This clone came up a few times. The chain combines TRBV25-1 with TRBJ1-5; TRBD1 matches at 9 bases. The CDR3 consists of 15 residues. Unmatched junction bases numbered 2, after V lost 1 base and J lost 4 bases. Germline CDR1 and CDR2: MGHDK and SYGVNS. CDR3 DNA sequence: TGTGCCAGCAGTGAATCCGGGACAGGGAATCAGCCCCAGCATTTT. This encodes CASSESGTGNQPQHF. The full variable domain, completed using reference TRBV25-1 and TRBJ1-5, is EADIYQTPRYLVIGTGKKITLECSQTMGHDKMYWYQQDPGMELHLIHYSYGVNSTEKGDLSSESTVSRIRTEHFPLTLESARPSHTSQYLCASSESGTGNQPQHFGDGTRLSIL.

V and J are TRBV15 and TRBJ2-5; the match to TRBD2 covers 9 bases. The CDR3 has 17 amino acids. The J segment lost 4 bases and the V segment lost 0 bases, leaving 9 bases of the junction unmatched. CDR1 and CDR2 (germline): LNHNV, YYDKDF (reference sequence). The CDR3, as DNA: TGTGCCACCAGCAGAGAACCCGCGGGAGGGCCAGGAGAGACCCAGTACTTC. Translation: CATSREPAGGPGETQYF.

This sequence joins TRBV11-2 and TRBJ2-5; D is possibly TRBD2 (5 bases). V was clipped by 7 bases and J by 3 bases, with 18 bases between them. CDR1 is SGHAT and CDR2 is FQNNGV in the germline V gene. CDR3 size: 15 residues. CDR3 bases: TGTGCCAGCACCGACTATGGGGATGGGGAAGAGACCCAGTACTTC. Translating it yields CASTDYGDGEETQYF.

The rearrangement links TRBV9 to TRBJ1-1; maybe TRBD1 (6 bases). The CDR3 is made up of 17 amino acids. Germline values: CDR1 SGDLS, CDR2 YYNGEE. The V and J ends lost 0 bases and 0 bases respectively, with 15 bases between them. The CDR3 DNA is TGTGCCAGCAGCGTAGTAAAGGACAGTGTTTTGAACACTGAAGCTTTCTTT. This translates into CASSVVKDSVLNTEAFF. The full variable domain, rest sourced from reference TRBV9 and TRBJ1-1, is DSGVTQTPKHLITATGQRVTLRCSPRSGDLSVYWYQQSLDQGLQFLIQYYNGEERAKGNILERFSAQQFPDLHSELNLSSLELGDSALYFCASSVVKDSVLNTEAFFGQGTRLTVV.

This clone was seen more than once but under ten times. The chain couples TRBV6-5 to TRBJ2-5; D perhaps matches TRBD2 (5 bases). This CDR3 is built from 13 residues. Trimming removed 8 bases at V and 5 bases at J, with 15 bases between. Germline V gene lookup returns CDR1 MNHEY and CDR2 SVGAGI. CDR3 amino acids: CASSDPEVETQYF. CDR3 DNA sequence: TGTGCCAGCTCCGATCCGGAGGTGGAGACCCAGTACTTC.